This entry lists 14 T cell receptor beta chains sequenced from one sample in a study of T-cell memory formation after mild COVID-19. TCRdb analysed the 5' RACE reads with MiXCR anew, one entry per CDR3 protein. The sample carries 430,000 or so distinct CDR3 sequences, more than 20% recorded once. Material for sequencing was PBMCs or a T cell subset sorted from them (not recorded which). These receptor sequences come from an adult woman who had mild COVID-19 (a few samples of this study predate the infection). Cell type and time point are not known.

This clonotype occurred a few times. The V call is TRBV23-1, the J call TRBJ2-5; no reliable D call. TRBV23-1 is an ORF, and what it does is uncertain. The CDR3 totals 12 residues. V was shortened by 4 bases and J by 5 bases, with 8 bases between the two germline ends. CDR3 region: CASSPMGETQYF. The CDR3 DNA sequence: TGCGCCAGCAGTCCGATGGGGGAGACCCAGTACTTC.

The V and J genes are TRBV9 and TRBJ1-1; 10 bases are a match to TRBD1. Trimming cost V 4 bases and J 0 bases; bases outside gene matches: 12. This CDR3 is built from 18 residues. The germline V gene has CDR1 SGDLS and CDR2 YYNGEE. The CDR3 reads CASSKGRTGGFMNTEAFF. The CDR3 DNA reads as TGTGCCAGCAGCAAGGGCAGGACAGGGGGTTTCATGAACACTGAAGCTTTCTTT.

Ten or more counts support this clonotype. V is TRBV7-8 and J is TRBJ2-1, with unresolved D. This CDR3 region has 12 residues. V was shortened by 0 bases and J by 9 bases, with 6 bases between the two germline ends. Germline CDR1 reads SGHVS; CDR2 reads FQNEAQ. This chain's CDR3 is CASSLAAPEQFF. The DNA for the CDR3 is TGTGCCAGCAGCTTAGCAGCGCCTGAGCAGTTCTTC.

V and J are TRBV20-1 and TRBJ1-1, with D possibly being TRBD1 (6 bases). The length of the CDR3 is 15 residues. Germline CDR1 reads DFQATT; CDR2 reads SNEGSKA (reference sequence). The V end lost 1 base, the J end lost 2 bases, and 14 bases lay between the germline ends. CDR3 DNA: TGCAGTGCTAGAGTCCTGGACAGACCTAACACTGAAGCTTTCTTT. It specifies CSARVLDRPNTEAFF.

The chain joins TRBV5-1 to TRBJ2-1; possible D gene TRBD1, 6 bases. The V gene lost 4 bases and the J gene lost 0 bases, with 14 bases spanning the gap. The CDR3 is 16 amino acids. Germline CDR1 is SGHRS and CDR2 is YFSETQ. CDR3 in DNA: TGCGCCAGCAGCCCCGAGGACAGCGTCTCCTACAATGAGCAGTTCTTC. This codes for CASSPEDSVSYNEQFF. Supplemented by reference TRBV5-1 and TRBJ2-1, the full variable domain reads KAGVTQTPRYLIKTRGQQVTLSCSPISGHRSVSWYQQTPGQGLQFLFEYFSETQRNKGNFPGRFSGRQFSNSRSEMNVSTLELGDSALYLCASSPEDSVSYNEQFFGPGTRLTVL.

This clonotype was detected only a few times. The DNA for the CDR3 is TGCAGTGCCACCGGGACAGGGTTTAACTATGGCTACACCTTC. This translates into CSATGTGFNYGYTF. This sequence joins TRBV20-1 and TRBJ1-2; 9 positions match TRBD1. Germline loops: CDR1 DFQATT, CDR2 SNEGSKA (reference sequence). CDR3 length: 14 amino acids. The trim removed 6 bases at V and 1 base at J, leaving 6 bases unmatched.

The sample holds a few counts of this clonotype. The rearrangement joins TRBV29-1 to TRBJ2-3; D unclear. CDR3 length: 13 amino acids. The V gene lost 2 bases and the J gene lost 0 bases, with 6 bases spanning the gap. Looked up from germline, CDR1 is SQVTM and CDR2 is ANQGSEA. The CDR3 DNA follows: TGCAGCGTTGAAATCAGGAGCACAGATACGCAGTATTTT. Translated, it gives CSVEIRSTDTQYF.

This clonotype was detected a few times. The genes are TRBV6-6 and TRBJ2-1; 10 nucleotides agree with TRBD2. Germline-derived CDR1 and CDR2 are MNHNY and SVGAGI (reference sequence). V shed 5 bases and J 8 bases; nucleotides not matched to a gene: 12. The length of the CDR3 is 16 residues. CDR3 nucleotide sequence: TGTGCCAGCAGTATTCGGGGTAGCGGGGGGCAGGATGAGCAGTTCTTC. Amino acid sequence: CASSIRGSGGQDEQFF.

The chain joins TRBV5-1 to TRBJ2-7; D is tentatively TRBD1 or TRBD2 (5 bases each). From germline, CDR1 is SGHRS and CDR2 YFSETQ. CDR3 length: 16 amino acids. Between the trimmed V and J ends, which lost 4 bases and 0 bases, there was a span of 17 bases. CDR3 sequence (DNA): TGCGCCAGCAGCATCCAAGCCGGGACCACCTCCTACGAGCAGTACTTC. This encodes CASSIQAGTTSYEQYF.

The rearrangement uses TRBV12-3 or TRBV12-4 and TRBJ1-2; 7 bases match TRBD1. Unmatched junction bases numbered 5, after V lost 2 bases and J lost 5 bases. The CDR3 totals 14 residues. This chain's CDR3 is CASSLTGTVYGYTF. In DNA, the CDR3 is TGTGCCAGCAGTTTAACAGGGACAGTGTATGGCTACACCTTC.

The chain recombines TRBV9 with TRBJ1-1, with D possibly TRBD1 on 6 matching bases. Trimming shortened V by 0 bases and J by 4 bases, and 10 bases separated the two germline ends. Germline CDR1 SGDLS, CDR2 YYNGEE. This CDR3 comprises 14 residues. CDR3 coding DNA: TGTGCCAGCAGCGTAGGGGGGGCAAGCACTGAAGCTTTCTTT. Translated: CASSVGGASTEAFF.

This clonotype was observed a handful of times. The chain joins TRBV7-9 to TRBJ2-1; 7 nucleotides line up with TRBD2. Per the germline V gene, CDR1 is SEHNR and CDR2 is FQNEAQ (reference sequence). The CDR3 covers 19 residues. Trimming cost V 0 bases and J 0 bases; bases outside gene matches: 11. Here the CDR3 reads CASSLAYADWGGSYNEQFF. The DNA for the CDR3 is TGTGCCAGCAGCTTAGCCTATGCTGATTGGGGGGGCTCCTACAATGAGCAGTTCTTC.

This chain links TRBV5-1 with TRBJ1-1; 9 bases fit TRBD1. In germline, CDR1 is SGHRS, CDR2 YFSETQ. V shed 3 bases and J 4 bases; nucleotides not matched to a gene: 10. This CDR3 comprises 16 residues. CDR3 in amino acids: CASSYGTGRLGTEAFF. The CDR3 DNA reads TGCGCCAGCAGCTATGGGACAGGGCGTTTGGGCACTGAAGCTTTCTTT.

This clonotype was counted only a few times. J is TRBJ1-4 and V is TRBV30; weak D call: TRBD1 (6 bases). Trimming removed 0 bases from V and 6 bases from J, with 11 bases in between. CDR3 length: 14 amino acids. Per the germline V gene, CDR1 is GTSNPN and CDR2 is SVGIG (reference sequence). The CDR3 DNA reads TGTGCCTGGAGTGTAGGGGGTGTCGATGAAAAACTGTTTTTT. This gives the protein CAWSVGGVDEKLFF.